This passage covers 30 T cell receptor beta chains from one sample sequenced in a study of esophageal squamous cell carcinoma under preoperative chemotherapy. TCRdb re-analysed the PCR reads in MiXCR, keeping a single row per CDR3 protein. The sample holds roughly 20,000 distinct CDR3 sequences, 35% to 55% seen once. Time point noted: after preoperative PTX-NDP chemotherapy. The sample was collected from a patient given preoperative chemotherapy. These receptors all stem from a human donor with esophageal squamous cell carcinoma. The donor label of this sample is uncertain.

The rearrangement joins TRBV7-2 to TRBJ2-7; maybe TRBD1 (6 bases). V was trimmed by 5 bases and J by 0 bases, leaving 8 bases between them. Germline CDR1 is SGHTA and CDR2 is FQGNSA. This CDR3 region has 13 residues. CDR3 in DNA: TGTGCCAGCAGCACAGGGTACTCCTACGAGCAGTACTTC. This translates into CASSTGYSYEQYF.

This clonotype was counted at least ten times. The chain is built from TRBV5-4 and TRBJ2-7; 8 positions match TRBD2. Unmatched junction bases numbered 5, after V lost 5 bases and J lost 4 bases. Germline V lookup: CDR1 SGHNT, CDR2 YYREEE (reference sequence). This CDR3 has 13 residues. The CDR3: CASRYSGTYEQYF. The CDR3 DNA sequence: TGTGCCAGCAGATATAGCGGGACATACGAGCAGTACTTC.

This clonotype occurred once. The chain's CDR3 is CASSFRRTGTASGELFF. The DNA of the CDR3 is TGTGCCAGCAGCTTTAGACGAACCGGGACGGCTTCCGGGGAGCTGTTTTTT. The chain employs TRBV7-2 and TRBJ2-2; D might be TRBD1 or TRBD2, each matching 5 bases. Trimming took off 3 bases at V and 6 bases at J, with 20 bases between the two ends. The CDR3 is 17 residues long. Per the germline V gene, CDR1 is SGHTA and CDR2 is FQGNSA.

This clonotype was picked up a small number of times. CDR3 sequence: CASSLWTGNNEQYF. The CDR3 coding sequence is TGTGCCAGCAGCTTATGGACAGGGAACAATGAGCAGTACTTC. This chain links TRBV7-6 with TRBJ2-5; 8 nucleotides line up with TRBD1. This CDR3 contains 14 residues. The V gene end was trimmed by 2 bases and the J gene end by 11 bases; junction bases not matched to a gene: 10. In germline, CDR1 is SGHVS, CDR2 FNYEAQ.

This clonotype was seen ten or more times. The chain carries TRBV6-4 and TRBJ2-3; D is undetermined. The germline V gene encodes CDR1 MRHNA and CDR2 SNTAGT. This CDR3 has 13 amino acids. Trimming removed 0 bases from V and 7 bases from J, with 8 bases in between. CDR3 sequence (DNA): TGTGCCAGCAGTGACTCGGACCCCAATACGCAGTATTTT. Protein sequence: CASSDSDPNTQYF.

CDR3 coding DNA: TGTGCCAGCAGCTTAGGGACCGGGACAGGGACAGAGACCCAGTTCTTC. Encoded protein: CASSLGTGTGTETQFF. The J gene is TRBJ2-1, the V gene TRBV11-2, with 9 bases aligning to TRBD1. The CDR3 runs to 16 residues. J was trimmed by 13 bases and V by 1 base; bases with no gene match: 14. Germline CDR1 SGHAT, CDR2 FQNNGV.

By frequency in the sample, this clonotype is medium-sized (0.01 to 0.1%). V usage is TRBV7-6 and J usage is TRBJ2-1; 11 bases are a match to TRBD1. Germline V lookup: CDR1 SGHVS, CDR2 FNYEAQ. The CDR3 is made up of 14 amino acids. With V trimmed by 5 bases and J by 6 bases, 3 bases remained unmatched. In nucleotides, the CDR3 is TGTGCCAGCAGCGGGACAGGGGGGACCAATGAGCAGTTCTTC. As protein: CASSGTGGTNEQFF.

The chain couples TRBV7-2 to TRBJ2-5; 8 positions agree with TRBD2. CDR3 length equals 16 residues. In germline, CDR1 is SGHTA, CDR2 FQGNSA. The ends lost 1 base at V and 11 bases at J; junction bases unmatched: 15. The CDR3 DNA follows: TGTGCCAGCAGCTTAGGGCCGTCGGGAGGGCCTCGGGAGCAGTACTTC. Amino acid sequence: CASSLGPSGGPREQYF.

This clonotype turned up a few times. The chain recombines TRBV11-3 with TRBJ2-1; 7 bases agree with TRBD1. V dropped 0 bases and J dropped 7; count of bases not matched to a gene: 15. Germline V gene data show CDR1 as SGHNT and CDR2 as YENEEA. The CDR3 runs to 18 residues. The CDR3 region is CASSLDRNLRTGRNEQFF. The CDR3 DNA sequence: TGTGCCAGCAGCTTAGATCGAAACCTTAGGACAGGACGAAATGAGCAGTTCTTC.

This chain uses TRBV7-2 with TRBJ2-3; D is possibly TRBD1 or TRBD2 (5 bases each). CDR3 length: 16 amino acids. Germline V gives CDR1 SGHTA, CDR2 FQGNSA. Trimming took off 5 bases at V and 7 bases at J, with 22 bases between the two ends. The CDR3 reads CASSARQRWAKNTQYF. The CDR3 DNA follows: TGTGCCAGCAGCGCACGACAGCGGTGGGCCAAAAATACGCAGTATTTT.

This clonotype was seen a handful of times. The chain employs TRBV7-2 and TRBJ2-5; 8 bases agree with TRBD1. Germline V gene lookup returns CDR1 SGHTA and CDR2 FQGNSA. The CDR3 is 15 amino acids. Trimming cost V 4 bases and J 2 bases; bases outside gene matches: 6. CDR3 protein: CASSWGGTGQETQYF. Written as DNA, the CDR3 is TGTGCCAGCAGCTGGGGTGGGACAGGACAAGAGACCCAGTACTTC. Together with reference TRBV7-2 and TRBJ2-5, the CDR3 gives the full variable domain: GAGVSQSPSNKVTEKGKDVELRCDPISGHTALYWYRQSLGQGLEFLIYFQGNSAPDKSGLPSDRFSAERTGGSVSTLTIQRTQQEDSAVYLCASSWGGTGQETQYFGPGTRLLVL.

The chain couples TRBV7-2 to TRBJ2-5, with D maybe TRBD1 (6 bases). CDR1 is SGHTA and CDR2 is FQGNSA in the germline V gene. Trimming took off 9 bases at V and 9 bases at J, with 23 bases between the two ends. The length of the CDR3 is 14 residues. As DNA, the CDR3 is TGTGCCAGGGGCTCTGCCGGGGACAAAGCGTCCCAGTACTTC. Its protein is CARGSAGDKASQYF.

Concerning this clonotype itself: The missing conserved phenylalanine or tryptophan at the end of this CDR3 makes a read error likely. The gene calls are TRBV7-2 and TRBJ2-5, with a weak D call TRBD1 (6 bases). The J call may be mistaken, given a closer DNA end match to TRBJ2-1. CDR3 length: 14 amino acids. CDR1 SGHTA and CDR2 FQGNSA come from the germline V gene. This CDR3 is CASSPTGDKTTQFS. DNA for the CDR3: TGTGCCAGCAGCCCTACCGGGGACAAAACGACCCAGTTCTCC.

In this sample, this clonotype turned up many times. The genes are TRBV6-1 and TRBJ2-5; TRBD2 agrees at 15 bases. The V gene's germline CDR1 is MNHNS and CDR2 SASEGT. Losses at the gene ends were 0 bases for V and 11 bases for J; bases not matched to a gene: 19. The CDR3 totals 20 residues. The CDR3 region is CASSEARTSGRVGKGNEQYF. Written as DNA, the CDR3 is TGTGCCAGCAGTGAAGCGCGGACTAGCGGGAGGGTTGGTAAGGGCAATGAGCAGTACTTC.

This clonotype was seen a handful of times. V is TRBV5-6 and J is TRBJ2-3; 7 nucleotides match TRBD2. This CDR3 contains 17 residues. J was trimmed by 4 bases and V by 1 base; bases with no gene match: 12. CDR1 SGHDT and CDR2 YYEEEE come from the germline V gene. The CDR3: CASSLSGGSGPADTQYF. The DNA of the CDR3 is TGTGCCAGCAGCTTGTCGGGCGGGAGTGGCCCCGCAGATACGCAGTATTTT.

This clonotype has just a few counts. The chain uses TRBV12-3 or TRBV12-4 and TRBJ2-1; the D gene is possibly TRBD1 (6 bases). The CDR3 is 13 residues long. Trimming pared 2 bases from V and 13 bases from J, leaving 15 bases between. Here the CDR3 reads CASSLRAQGGQFF. The CDR3 DNA reads as TGTGCCAGCAGTTTACGTGCCCAAGGGGGACAGTTCTTC.

The V call is TRBV7-2, the J call TRBJ2-5; weak D call: TRBD2 (7 bases). V dropped 8 bases and J dropped 8 bases, with 27 bases sitting between them. Germline V gene sequence: CDR1 SGHTA, CDR2 FQGNSA. The CDR3 consists of 16 residues. The CDR3 sequence: CASGGRGGGDTDTQYF. The CDR3 DNA is TGTGCCAGCGGGGGGCGAGGGGGGGGGGACACAGATACCCAGTACTTC. The full variable domain, in which reference TRBV7-2 and TRBJ2-5 provide the parts outside the CDR3, is GAGVSQSPSNKVTEKGKDVELRCDPISGHTALYWYRQSLGQGLEFLIYFQGNSAPDKSGLPSDRFSAERTGGSVSTLTIQRTQQEDSAVYLCASGGRGGGDTDTQYFGPGTRLLVL.

Many counts were recorded for this clonotype. CDR3 in amino acids: CASSLLQRRDPDTQYF. CDR3 DNA: TGTGCCAGCAGCTTACTTCAGCGGCGGGACCCAGATACGCAGTATTTT. The chain employs TRBV7-9 and TRBJ2-3, with D maybe TRBD2 (6 bases). The germline V and J ends were trimmed by 2 bases and 4 bases, with 16 bases remaining between them. Germline lookup yields CDR1 SEHNR and CDR2 FQNEAQ (reference sequence). The CDR3 has 16 amino acids.

The gene calls are TRBV7-8 and TRBJ2-5; D tentatively fits TRBD1 or TRBD2 (6 bases each). V dropped 8 bases and J dropped 4 bases, with 23 bases sitting between them. Germline assignment: CDR1 SGHVS and CDR2 FQNEAQ. The CDR3 is 16 residues long. The CDR3 reads CASGGPGGGDPETQYF. The DNA for the CDR3 is TGTGCCAGCGGGGGACCCGGGGGCGGAGACCCAGAGACCCAGTACTTC.

By sample share, this clonotype is medium-sized (0.01 to 0.1%). CDR3 protein: CASRGEGEQYF. The CDR3 coding sequence is TGTGCCAGCAGGGGGGAGGGCGAGCAGTACTTC. The chain links TRBV7-9 to TRBJ2-5; 7 nucleotides match TRBD2. Gene TRBJ2-7 matches the end of the DNA better, so the J call may be wrong. Looked up from germline, CDR1 is SEHNR and CDR2 is FQNEAQ (reference sequence). This CDR3 is built from 11 residues.

This clonotype showed up just once. Without the conserved terminal phenylalanine or tryptophan, this CDR3 likely stems from a read error. The limits of the CDR3 on the DNA are not certain, so only TCRdb's listed CDR3 is given. The genes are TRBV7-8 and TRBJ2-5; the table calls TRBD2, which could not be checked here. The CDR3 has 16 residues if both end residues are counted. Germline V gene data show CDR1 as SGHVS and CDR2 as FQNEAQ. CDR3 in amino acids: CASSLVERRGWETWLS.

CDR3 in amino acids: CASSLGGRENNEQFF. In DNA form, the CDR3 reads TGTGCCAGCAGCTTAGGCGGGAGGGAAAACAATGAGCAGTTCTTC. The gene calls are TRBV11-3 and TRBJ2-1; 9 nucleotides match TRBD2. In germline, CDR1 is SGHNT, CDR2 YENEEA. The CDR3 loop spans 15 amino acids. The junction had 3 bases not matched to a gene; V was cut back by 1 base and J by 5 bases.

This clonotype has a handful of counts. The chain employs TRBV30 and TRBJ2-5; D perhaps matches TRBD2 (6 bases). Gene TRBJ2-7 matches the end of the DNA better, so the J call may be wrong. This CDR3 spans 13 amino acids. Germline V gene lookup returns CDR1 GTSNPN and CDR2 SVGIG (reference sequence). CDR3 bases: TGTGCCTGGAGTGTACTAGCTGGCTACGAGCAGTACTTC. Translating gives CAWSVLAGYEQYF.

This clonotype was seen once. The V gene is TRBV12-3 or TRBV12-4, the J gene TRBJ2-3, with 7 bases that match TRBD1. The J call may be in error: the DNA end matches TRBJ2-1 better. The CDR3 length is 14 residues. CDR3 region: CASRQGPDQETQFF. The CDR3 nucleotides read TGTGCCAGCAGACAGGGGCCGGACCAAGAGACCCAGTTCTTC.

This clonotype was counted only a few times. This chain connects TRBV27 to TRBJ2-6, with TRBD1 identical over 7 bases. J gave up 2 bases and V 2 bases, and 0 bases lay outside the gene matches. This CDR3 is 15 amino acids long. Germline loops: CDR1 MNHEY, CDR2 SMNVEV (reference sequence). The CDR3: CASSLTGAGANVLTF. DNA for the CDR3: TGTGCCAGCAGTTTAACAGGGGCTGGGGCCAACGTCCTGACTTTC. Together with reference TRBV27 and TRBJ2-6, the CDR3 gives the full variable domain: EAQVTQNPRYLITVTGKKLTVTCSQNMNHEYMSWYRQDPGLGLRQIYYSMNVEVTDKGDVPEGYKVSRKEKRNFPLILESPSPNQTSLYFCASSLTGAGANVLTFGAGSRLTVL.

With respect to this clonotype: A read error may account for a junction end that differs from germline. The rearrangement links TRBV7-2 to TRBJ2-3; D may be TRBD2 (7 bases). CDR1 and CDR2 (germline): SGHTA, FQGNSA. This CDR3 has 16 residues. CDR3 sequence: CARSAREGGSQDIQYF. The CDR3 nucleotides read TGTGCCAGGAGCGCACGCGAGGGGGGGAGCCAAGACATTCAGTATTTC.

This clonotype was detected only a few times. The rearrangement links TRBV7-9 to TRBJ2-2; 10 positions match TRBD1. CDR1 SEHNR and CDR2 FQNEAQ come from the germline V gene (reference sequence). The CDR3 has 16 residues. V shed 6 bases and J 5 bases; nucleotides not matched to a gene: 9. CDR3 amino acids: CASRQSPGQGTGELFF. CDR3 coding DNA: TGTGCCAGCAGGCAGTCTCCGGGACAGGGGACCGGGGAGCTGTTTTTT.

In its sample, this clonotype is medium-sized (0.01 to 0.1%). This chain joins TRBV7-2 and TRBJ2-5; TRBD1 matches 12 bases. The germline V gene encodes CDR1 SGHTA and CDR2 FQGNSA. This CDR3 region has 15 residues. After removal of 4 bases from V and 7 bases from J, the junction contained 7 bases not matched to a gene. CDR3 DNA: TGTGCCAGCAGCTGGGGACAGGGGGCGCTTTCGACCCAGTACTTC. It encodes CASSWGQGALSTQYF. Looking up the rest from reference TRBV7-2 and TRBJ2-5 gives the full variable domain: GAGVSQSPSNKVTEKGKDVELRCDPISGHTALYWYRQSLGQGLEFLIYFQGNSAPDKSGLPSDRFSAERTGGSVSTLTIQRTQQEDSAVYLCASSWGQGALSTQYFGPGTRLLVL.

This clonotype was detected many times. CDR3 sequence (DNA): TGTGCCAGCAGCTTAGACAATTTATACGAGCAGTACTTC. This sequence encodes CASSLDNLYEQYF. The chain has TRBV7-2 and TRBJ2-5; D is undetermined. The tail of the sequence fits TRBJ2-7 better, so the J call may be wrong. This CDR3 has 13 residues. Germline V CDR1 and CDR2: SGHTA, FQGNSA.

This clonotype appeared many times. The J gene is TRBJ2-3, the V gene TRBV6-1; D may be TRBD1 or TRBD2 (6 bases each). V gave up 7 bases and J gave up 6 bases, with 20 bases separating them. The CDR3 loop spans 15 amino acids. Germline loops: CDR1 MNHNS, CDR2 SASEGT. CDR3 DNA sequence: TGTGCCAGCACCCGAAACCACAGGGCGGGGGATACGCAGTATTTT. Translated, it gives CASTRNHRAGDTQYF.